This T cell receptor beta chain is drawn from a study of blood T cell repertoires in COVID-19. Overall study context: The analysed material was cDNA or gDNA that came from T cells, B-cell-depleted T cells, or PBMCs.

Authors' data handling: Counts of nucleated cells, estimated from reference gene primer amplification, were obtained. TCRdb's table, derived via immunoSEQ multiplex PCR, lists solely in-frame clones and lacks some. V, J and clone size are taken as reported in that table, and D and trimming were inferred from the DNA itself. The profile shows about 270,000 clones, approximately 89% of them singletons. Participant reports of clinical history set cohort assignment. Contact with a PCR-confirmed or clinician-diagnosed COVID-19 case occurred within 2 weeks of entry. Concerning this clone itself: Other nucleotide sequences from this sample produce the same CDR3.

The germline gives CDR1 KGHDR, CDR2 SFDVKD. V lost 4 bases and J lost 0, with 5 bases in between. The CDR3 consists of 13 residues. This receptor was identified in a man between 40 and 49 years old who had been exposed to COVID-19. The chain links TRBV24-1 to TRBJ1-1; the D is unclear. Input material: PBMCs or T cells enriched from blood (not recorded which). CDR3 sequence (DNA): TGTGCCACCAGTGACAGCGTGAACACTGAAGCTTTCTTT. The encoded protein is CATSDSVNTEAFF.